The sample holds a few counts of the clone carrying this T cell receptor beta chain. A marrow graft followed busulfan-fludarabine conditioning, with cyclophosphamide on days +3 and +4. V lost 3 bases to trimming and J lost 9 bases; unmatched junction nucleotides: 14. This CDR3 spans 15 amino acids. Germline V CDR1 and CDR2: MNHEY, SMNVEV (reference sequence). This record comes from a study of T cells after posttransplantation cyclophosphamide. The method was immunoSEQ multiplex PCR; TCRdb's version includes in-frame clones alone and lacks a portion of them. This sample carries about 4,600 clones, 70% to 85% of them seen once, and the ten largest clones take around 19%.

The receptor was isolated from a male patient in his fifties who received an allogeneic stem cell transplant from an unrelated donor, was CMV-positive, and had acute GVHD only. A share of the T cells may be of graft donor origin. This rearrangement joins TRBV27 to TRBJ2-7, with 7 positions matching TRBD1. This specimen consisted of PBMCs, obtained 86 days after allogeneic stem cell transplant with posttransplant cyclophosphamide. CDR3 nucleotide sequence: TGTGCCAGCAGTTTTGACGACAGGGATGGGAGCGCGCAGTACTTC. Encoded protein: CASSFDDRDGSAQYF.